This T cell receptor beta chain was recorded in a study of beta chain features in type 1 diabetes. Points from the study as a whole: Type 1 diabetes patients had fewer VDJ junction insertions and more deletions. Cells with high TCR expression could be over-represented by cDNA sequencing.

It was one heparinised blood draw, averaging about 116 mL, that each donor gave. A sort by CD45RO/CCR7/CD25/CD127/CD95/CD27 yielded CD4+ naive, central memory, regulatory and stem cell-like memory cells. This clone was counted a few times. Its antigen is still unknown. Of the isolated RNA, all was reverse transcribed, and so the sequenced material was expressed TCRB transcripts. Profiled with immunoSEQ multiplex PCR; TCRdb holds only in-frame clones, not every one. The data hold more than 300,000 clones, with more than 12% observed a single time. Trimming at V came to 6 bases and at J to 7 bases, leaving 11 bases not matched to a gene. Germline V gene data show CDR1 as MNHEY and CDR2 as SMNVEV (reference sequence). The CDR3 extends over 15 amino acids.

The genes are TRBV27 and TRBJ2-1, with 8 positions matching TRBD2. The source of this sequence is a woman younger than 30 in good health. Sequencing used naive CD4+ T cells from blood. CDR3 bases: TGTGCCAGCAGCCTACGAACGGGAGGGAGAAATGAGCAGTTCTTC. Translation: CASSLRTGGRNEQFF.